The text below deals with one T cell receptor (beta chain). Antigen: not known. The data stem from a study of CD8 T cells in ankylosing spondylitis. Study findings and constraints: Characteristic of ankylosing spondylitis blood, it appeared, was a TCR beta motif comprising roughly 8 highly homologous variants.

TCRdb recomputed calls from the 5' RACE reads with MiXCR, one row per CDR3 protein. Among around 480,000 distinct CDR3 sequences listed, 17% were seen once. CDR1 and CDR2 from the germline V gene are MDHEN and SYDVKM. V lost 6 bases and J 5 bases, leaving 20 bases between the germline ends. This CDR3 contains 17 residues. The sample comprised blood, either unsorted or a sorted T cell fraction (not recorded which). This TCR was recovered from a male donor with ankylosing spondylitis. V and J are TRBV28 and TRBJ1-6; D might be TRBD1 (5 bases). This chain's CDR3 is CASSGTLTTKDNSPLHF. DNA of the CDR3: TGTGCCAGCAGCGGGACCCTAACCACCAAGGATAATTCACCCCTCCACTTT.